This T cell receptor beta chain was profiled in a study of shared clonotypes between healthy human individuals. This clone came up a few times. V shed 7 bases and J shed 0 bases, with 9 bases lying between them. The CDR3 covers 13 residues. Germline V gene data show CDR1 as MDHEN and CDR2 as SYDVKM. Measured with immunoSEQ multiplex PCR; TCRdb has only the in-frame clones, and not every one. In the table there are 520,000 or so clones, approximately 79% of which are singletons. This chain connects TRBV28 to TRBJ1-1; no clear D gene. The receptor's source is a woman in her forties in good health. Some clones in this sample may be carry-over from other donors' samples. The sequencing input was PBMCs. CDR3 DNA sequence: TGTGCCAGCAAGCGGGCCATGAACACTGAAGCTTTCTTT. Translation: CASKRAMNTEAFF.